The entry that follows covers one TCR beta chain sequence. The antigen remains unidentified. CD4+ T cells from unexposed donors were obtained before the COVID-19 pandemic (2011-2018). CD4+ T cells were isolated from the cells after 10 days of culture. Around 2 million PBMCs per well were cultured with 8.5 to 10 IU/ml IL-2. The sample comes from a study of CD4 T cells in relation to SARS-CoV-2 and coronaviruses. Here immunoSEQ multiplex PCR was the method, and the copy in TCRdb shows in-frame clones only, minus some. The sample consists of roughly 18,000 clones, approximately 82% of them appearing once. The receptor comes from a human donor in good health. Source material: CD4+ T cells from PBMCs, cultured in vitro.

The CDR3 reads CASSRPGTSGSNEQFF. The CDR3 DNA follows: TGCGCCAGCAGCCGCCCCGGGACTAGCGGGAGTAATGAGCAGTTCTTC. The chain links TRBV4-1 to TRBJ2-1, with 14 bases identical to TRBD2. CDR3 length: 16 residues. Germline V CDR1 and CDR2: MGHRA, YSYEKL. Trimming at V came to 4 bases and at J to 7 bases, leaving 6 bases not matched to a gene.